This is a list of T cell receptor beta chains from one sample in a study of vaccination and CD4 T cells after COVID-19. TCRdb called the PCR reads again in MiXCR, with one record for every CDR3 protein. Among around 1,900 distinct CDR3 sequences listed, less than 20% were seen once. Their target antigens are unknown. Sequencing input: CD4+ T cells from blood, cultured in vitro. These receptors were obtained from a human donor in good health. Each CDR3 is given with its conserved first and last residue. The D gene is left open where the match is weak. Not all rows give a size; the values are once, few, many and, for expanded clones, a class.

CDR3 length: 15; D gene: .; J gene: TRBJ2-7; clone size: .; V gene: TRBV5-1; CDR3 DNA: TGCGCCAGCAGCCCACCCTTGGGGACCTCCTACGAGCAGTACTTC; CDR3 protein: CASSPPLGTSYEQYF
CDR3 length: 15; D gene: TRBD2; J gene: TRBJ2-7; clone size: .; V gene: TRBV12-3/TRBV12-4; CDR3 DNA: TGTGCCAGCAGTTTACGTCGACTAGCGCCCGTCGAGCAGTACTTC; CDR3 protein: CASSLRRLAPVEQYF
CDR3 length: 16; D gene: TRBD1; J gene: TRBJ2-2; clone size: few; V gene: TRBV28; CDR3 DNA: TGTGCCAGCACCTCTCCGGGACAGGGTGACACCGGGGAGCTGTTTTTT; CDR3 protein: CASTSPGQGDTGELFF
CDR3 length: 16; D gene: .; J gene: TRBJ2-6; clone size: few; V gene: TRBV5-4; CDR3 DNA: TGTGCCAGCAGCTTTGGGGGGGCGTACGGGGCCAACGTCCTGACTTTC; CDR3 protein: CASSFGGAYGANVLTF
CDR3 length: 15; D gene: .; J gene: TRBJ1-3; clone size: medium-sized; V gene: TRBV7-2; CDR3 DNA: TGTGCCAGCAGACGTACGGGACAACCTGGAAACACCATATATTTT; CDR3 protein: CASRRTGQPGNTIYF
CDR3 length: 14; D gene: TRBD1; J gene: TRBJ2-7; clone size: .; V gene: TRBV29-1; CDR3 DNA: TGCAGCGTTGATGTGCAGGGGGTACCCTACGAGCAGTACTTC; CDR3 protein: CSVDVQGVPYEQYF
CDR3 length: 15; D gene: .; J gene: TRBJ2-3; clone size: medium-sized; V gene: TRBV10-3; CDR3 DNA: TGTGCCATCAGTGAGGACACTACTAGCACAGATACGCAGTATTTT; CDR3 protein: CAISEDTTSTDTQYF
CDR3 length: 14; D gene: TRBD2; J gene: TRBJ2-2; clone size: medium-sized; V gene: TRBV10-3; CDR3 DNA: TGTGCCATCGGGACTAGCGGGAGTGACGGGGAGCTGTTTTTT; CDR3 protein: CAIGTSGSDGELFF
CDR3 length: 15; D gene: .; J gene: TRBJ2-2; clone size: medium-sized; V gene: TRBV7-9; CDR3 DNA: TGTGCCAGCAGCTCGACAGAGCTAAACACCGGGGAGCTGTTTTTT; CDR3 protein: CASSSTELNTGELFF
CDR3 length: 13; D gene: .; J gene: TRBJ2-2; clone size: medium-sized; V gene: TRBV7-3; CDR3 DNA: TGTGCCAGCAGCAAAGGGGGGGCCGGGGAGCTGTTTTTT; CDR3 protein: CASSKGGAGELFF
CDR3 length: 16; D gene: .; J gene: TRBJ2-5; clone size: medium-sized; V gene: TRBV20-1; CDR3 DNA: TGCAGTGCTAGAGATGCTCAAGGGAGGTTCGTTGAGACCCAGTACTTC; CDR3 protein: CSARDAQGRFVETQYF
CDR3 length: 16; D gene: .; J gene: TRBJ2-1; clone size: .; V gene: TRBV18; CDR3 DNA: TGTGCCAGCTCACCACCCAACAGGGGAGGATACAATGAGCAGTTCTTC; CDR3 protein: CASSPPNRGGYNEQFF
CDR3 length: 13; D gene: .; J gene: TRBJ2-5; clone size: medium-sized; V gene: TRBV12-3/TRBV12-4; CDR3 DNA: TGTGCCAGCACCCGGAGTCCCGAGGAGACCCAGTACTTC; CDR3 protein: CASTRSPEETQYF
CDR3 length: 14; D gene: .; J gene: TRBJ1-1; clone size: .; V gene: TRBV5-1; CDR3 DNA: TGCGCCAGCAGCCGACTTACAGGGAACACTGAAGCTTTCTTT; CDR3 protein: CASSRLTGNTEAFF
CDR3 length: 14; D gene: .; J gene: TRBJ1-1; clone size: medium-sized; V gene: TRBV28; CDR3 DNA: TGTGCCAGCAGTCAACACTTCACGAAGGGGGAAGCTTTCTTT; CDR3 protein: CASSQHFTKGEAFF
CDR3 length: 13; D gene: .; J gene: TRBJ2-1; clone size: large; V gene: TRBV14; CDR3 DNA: TGTGCCAGCAGCCAAGTTGATGGGGTAGCGCAGTTCTTC; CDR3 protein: CASSQVDGVAQFF
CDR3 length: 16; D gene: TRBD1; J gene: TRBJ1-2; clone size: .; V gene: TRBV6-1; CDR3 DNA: TGTGCCAGCAGTGCCACTGCCGCGGGACAGGGTGCTGGCTACACCTTC; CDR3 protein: CASSATAAGQGAGYTF
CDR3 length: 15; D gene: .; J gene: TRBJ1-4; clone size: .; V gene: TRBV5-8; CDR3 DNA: TGTGCCAGCAGCTTGTCGCGGCAAGTTAATGAAAAACTGTTTTTT; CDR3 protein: CASSLSRQVNEKLFF
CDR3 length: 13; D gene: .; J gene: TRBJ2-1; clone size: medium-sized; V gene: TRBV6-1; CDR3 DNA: TGTGCCAGCAGTGTTGGATCCTACAATGAGCAGTTCTTC; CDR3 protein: CASSVGSYNEQFF
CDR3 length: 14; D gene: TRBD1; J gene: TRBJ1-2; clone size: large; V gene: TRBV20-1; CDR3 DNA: TGCAGTGCAGTAGACAGGGCTTTCGGGTATGGCTACACCTTC; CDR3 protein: CSAVDRAFGYGYTF
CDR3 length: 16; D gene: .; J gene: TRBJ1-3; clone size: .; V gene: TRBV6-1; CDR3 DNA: TGTGCCAGCAGTGAAGGGGCGGCCTTCTCTGGAAACACCATATATTTT; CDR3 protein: CASSEGAAFSGNTIYF
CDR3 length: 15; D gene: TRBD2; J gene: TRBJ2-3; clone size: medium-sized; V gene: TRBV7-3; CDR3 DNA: TGTGCCAGCAGCTTAATCGGGGGGGCCCCAGATACGCAGTATTTT; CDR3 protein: CASSLIGGAPDTQYF
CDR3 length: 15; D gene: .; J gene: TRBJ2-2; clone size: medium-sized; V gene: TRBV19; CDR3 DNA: TGTGCCAGTAGCTCTGGGGACGCGAACACCGGGGAGCTGTTTTTT; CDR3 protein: CASSSGDANTGELFF
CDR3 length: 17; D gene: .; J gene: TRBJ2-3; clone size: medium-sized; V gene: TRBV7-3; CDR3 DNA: TGTGCCAGCAGCTTCGGCGGGACAGCTTCTAGCACAGATACGCAGTATTTT; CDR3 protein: CASSFGGTASSTDTQYF
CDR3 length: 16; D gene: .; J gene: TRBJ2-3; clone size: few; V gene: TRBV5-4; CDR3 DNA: TGTGCCAGCAGCCCCTCCTCGAAGGGTAGCACAGATACGCAGTATTTT; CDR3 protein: CASSPSSKGSTDTQYF
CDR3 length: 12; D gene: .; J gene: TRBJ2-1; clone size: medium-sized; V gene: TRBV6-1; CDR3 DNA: TGTGCCAGCAGTGTCCAGGGTAATGAGCAGTTCTTC; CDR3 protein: CASSVQGNEQFF
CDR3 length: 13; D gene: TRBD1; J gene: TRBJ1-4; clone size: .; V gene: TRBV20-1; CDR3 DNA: TGCAGTGCTATCAGGGGGATTAATGAAAAACTGTTTTTT; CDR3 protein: CSAIRGINEKLFF
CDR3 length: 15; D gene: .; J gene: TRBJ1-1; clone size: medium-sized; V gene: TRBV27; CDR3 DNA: TGTGCCAGCAGTTTAAGGGGGGGGTACGTCACTGAAGCTTTCTTT; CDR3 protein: CASSLRGGYVTEAFF
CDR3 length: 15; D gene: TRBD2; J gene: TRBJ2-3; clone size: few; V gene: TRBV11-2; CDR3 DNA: TGTGCCAGCAGCGTGACTAGCGGGATCTCAGATACGCAGTATTTT; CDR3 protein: CASSVTSGISDTQYF
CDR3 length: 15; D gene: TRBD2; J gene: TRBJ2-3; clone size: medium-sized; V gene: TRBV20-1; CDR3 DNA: TGCAGTGCTAGATGGACTAGCGGGGGAGCAGATACGCAGTATTTT; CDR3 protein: CSARWTSGGADTQYF
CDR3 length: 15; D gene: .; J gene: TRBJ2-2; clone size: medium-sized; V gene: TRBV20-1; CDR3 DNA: TGCAGTGCTTTTCCGGGACTTACTAACACCGGGGAGCTGTTTTTT; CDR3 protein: CSAFPGLTNTGELFF
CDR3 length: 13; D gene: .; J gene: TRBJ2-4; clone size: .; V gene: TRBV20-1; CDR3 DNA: TGCAGTGTCTGGGAGGTGGCCAAAAACATTCAGTACTTC; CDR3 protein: CSVWEVAKNIQYF
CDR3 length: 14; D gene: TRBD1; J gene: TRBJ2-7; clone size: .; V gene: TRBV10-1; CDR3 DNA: TGCGCCAGCAGTGAAGACAGGGACTCCTACGAGCAGTACTTC; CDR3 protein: CASSEDRDSYEQYF
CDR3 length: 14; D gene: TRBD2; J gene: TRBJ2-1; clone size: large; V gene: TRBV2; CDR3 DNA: TGTGCCATCCCCGGGACTAGCGGGGCCAATGAGCAGTTCTTC; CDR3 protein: CAIPGTSGANEQFF
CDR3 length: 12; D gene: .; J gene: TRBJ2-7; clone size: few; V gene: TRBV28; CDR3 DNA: TGTGCCAGCAGCTTAGGACAGTACGAGCAGTACTTC; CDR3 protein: CASSLGQYEQYF
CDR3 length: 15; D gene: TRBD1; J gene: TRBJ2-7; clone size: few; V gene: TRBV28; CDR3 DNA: TGTGCCAGCAGTTTCTCCGGGACAGGGGCCTACGAGCAGTACTTC; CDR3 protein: CASSFSGTGAYEQYF
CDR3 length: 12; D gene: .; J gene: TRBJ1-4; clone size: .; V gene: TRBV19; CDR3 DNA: TGTGCCAGTAGTCCTCCCCGGGAAAAACTGTTTTTT; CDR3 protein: CASSPPREKLFF
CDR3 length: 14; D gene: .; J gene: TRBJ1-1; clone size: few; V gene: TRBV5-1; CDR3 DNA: TGCGCCAGCAGCCAGGACCCCGGGAACACTGAAGCTTTCTTT; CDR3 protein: CASSQDPGNTEAFF
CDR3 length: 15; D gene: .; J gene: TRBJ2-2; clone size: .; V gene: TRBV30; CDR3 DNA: TGTGCCTGGAGTCTGGGGCACACGAACACCGGGGAGCTGTTTTTT; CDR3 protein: CAWSLGHTNTGELFF
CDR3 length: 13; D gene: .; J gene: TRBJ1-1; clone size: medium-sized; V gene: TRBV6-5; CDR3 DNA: TGTGCCAGCAGTTGGGGTTACGACACTGAAGCTTTCTTT; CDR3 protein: CASSWGYDTEAFF
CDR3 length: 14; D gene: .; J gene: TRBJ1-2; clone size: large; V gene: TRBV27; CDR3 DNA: TGTGCCAGCAGTTTATCGTGGGGGGTTTGGGGCTACACCTTC; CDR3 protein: CASSLSWGVWGYTF
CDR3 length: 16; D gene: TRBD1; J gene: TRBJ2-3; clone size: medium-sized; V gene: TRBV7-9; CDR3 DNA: TGTGCCAGCAGCTTAGCCTGGGAACAGGGGACAGATACGCAGTATTTT; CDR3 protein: CASSLAWEQGTDTQYF
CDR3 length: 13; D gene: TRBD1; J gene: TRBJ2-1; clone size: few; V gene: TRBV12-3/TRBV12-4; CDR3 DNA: TGTGCCAGCAGTTTAAATGCCGGGACAGTGCAGTTCTTC; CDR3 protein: CASSLNAGTVQFF
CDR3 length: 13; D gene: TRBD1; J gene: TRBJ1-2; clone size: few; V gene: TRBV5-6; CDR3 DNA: TGTGCCAGCAGCCCGAGGACAGGCTATGGCTACACCTTC; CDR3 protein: CASSPRTGYGYTF
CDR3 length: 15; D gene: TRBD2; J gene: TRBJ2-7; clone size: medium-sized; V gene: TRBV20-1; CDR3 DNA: TGCAGTGCTAGAGTAACTAGCGGGAGGCTCTACGAGCAGTACTTC; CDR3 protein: CSARVTSGRLYEQYF
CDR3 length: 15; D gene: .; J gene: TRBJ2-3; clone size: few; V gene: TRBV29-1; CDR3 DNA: TGCAGCGTTGAAGGCGGGCACTGGGGTACAGATACGCAGTATTTT; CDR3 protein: CSVEGGHWGTDTQYF
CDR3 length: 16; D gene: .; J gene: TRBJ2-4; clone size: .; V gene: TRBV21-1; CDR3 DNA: TGTGCCAGCAGCCCTAAACCGGGACAGGGGAAAAACATTCAGTACTTC; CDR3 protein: CASSPKPGQGKNIQYF
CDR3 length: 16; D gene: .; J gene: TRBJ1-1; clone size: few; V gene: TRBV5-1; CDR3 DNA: TGCGCCAGCAGCACTCAGGGCCCAACGGGGGGCACTGAAGCTTTCTTT; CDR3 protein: CASSTQGPTGGTEAFF
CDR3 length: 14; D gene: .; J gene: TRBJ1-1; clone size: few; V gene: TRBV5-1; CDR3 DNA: TGCGCCAGCAGCGCAACAGGCCTGAACACTGAAGCTTTCTTT; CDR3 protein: CASSATGLNTEAFF
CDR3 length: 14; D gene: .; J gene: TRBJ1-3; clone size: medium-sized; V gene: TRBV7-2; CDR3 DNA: TGTGCCAGCAGTCCGAGCGGGGGGGGAAACACCATATATTTT; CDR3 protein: CASSPSGGGNTIYF
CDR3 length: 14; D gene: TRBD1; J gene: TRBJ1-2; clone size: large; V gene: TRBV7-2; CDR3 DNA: TGTGCCAGCAGCTTCTCCGGGACAGGGGTAGGCTACACCTTC; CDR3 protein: CASSFSGTGVGYTF
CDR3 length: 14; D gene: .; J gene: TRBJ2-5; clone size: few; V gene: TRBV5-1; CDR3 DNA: TGCGCCAGCACCCCACAACAGGGACAAGAGACCCAGTACTTC; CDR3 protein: CASTPQQGQETQYF
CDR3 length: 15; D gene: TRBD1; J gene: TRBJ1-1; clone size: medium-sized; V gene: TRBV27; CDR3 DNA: TGTGCCAGCAGTCCCCCGGGACAGGGTTGGACTGAAGCTTTCTTT; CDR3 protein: CASSPPGQGWTEAFF
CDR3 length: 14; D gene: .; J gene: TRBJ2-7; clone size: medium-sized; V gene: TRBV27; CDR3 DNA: TGTGCCAGCAGCCGAAACGACTTCTCCTACGAGCAGTACTTC; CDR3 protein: CASSRNDFSYEQYF
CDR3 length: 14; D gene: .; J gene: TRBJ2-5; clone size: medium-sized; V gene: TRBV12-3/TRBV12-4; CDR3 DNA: TGTGCCAGCAGTTTTCATAGGGGACGGGAGACCCAGTACTTC; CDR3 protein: CASSFHRGRETQYF
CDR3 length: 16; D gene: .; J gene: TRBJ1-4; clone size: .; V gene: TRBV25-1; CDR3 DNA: TGTGCCAGCAGTGAATTTGGGTCCAGGAGCAATGAAAAACTGTTTTTT; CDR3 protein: CASSEFGSRSNEKLFF
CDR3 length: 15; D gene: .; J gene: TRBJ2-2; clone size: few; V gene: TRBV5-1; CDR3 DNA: TGCGCCAGCAGCTGGACGACAGTTGTTGGCGGGGAGCTGTTTTTT; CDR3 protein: CASSWTTVVGGELFF
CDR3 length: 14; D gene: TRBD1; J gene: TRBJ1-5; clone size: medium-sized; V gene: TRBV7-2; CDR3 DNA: TGTGCCAGCAGTCTTACAGGGGGGAATCAGCCCCAGCATTTT; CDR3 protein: CASSLTGGNQPQHF